Listed below are T cell receptor beta chains from one sample, sequenced in a study of technical replicates of blood from four donors. Profiling relied on immunoSEQ multiplex PCR, and the TCRdb table lists in-frame clones only, not all of them. This table holds roughly 80,000 clones, just over 95% found once. Specimen: T cells isolated from PBMCs. Every receptor here comes from a human donor in good health. Both conserved end residues are part of each CDR3. The order of the fields is clone size, D gene, V gene, J gene, CDR3 DNA, CDR3 protein. The D gene is left open where the match is weak. Clone size is stated in some rows and not others, as once, few, many or a class when expanded.

.	TRBD1	TRBV27	TRBJ2-5	TGTGCCAGCAGTTTAGGCTTCGGGACAGGTGGGACCCAGTACTTC	CASSLGFGTGGTQYF
.	.	TRBV5-1	TRBJ2-5	TGCGCCAGCAGCATCAGAGCGGACCAAGAGACCCAGTACTTC	CASSIRADQETQYF
.	TRBD1	TRBV30	TRBJ1-4	TGTGCCTGGAGCCCTTCTAATGGGCTAGGGGGCAGTGAAAAACTGTTTTTT	CAWSPSNGLGGSEKLFF
.	TRBD2	TRBV6-5	TRBJ2-3	TGTGCCAGCAGAGTTACTAGCGGTACAGATACGCAGTATTTT	CASRVTSGTDTQYF
.	TRBD1	TRBV11-3	TRBJ2-7	TGTGCCAGCAGCTTGGGACAGGACTCCCTCATCTACGAGCAGTACTTC	CASSLGQDSLIYEQYF
.	.	TRBV27	TRBJ2-2	TGTGCCAGCATGATTAGCGCATACACCGGGGAGCTGTTTTTT	CASMISAYTGELFF
.	TRBD1	TRBV5-4	TRBJ1-2	TGTGCCAGCAGCTTGGGTGACAGGGACTATGGCTACACCTTC	CASSLGDRDYGYTF
.	.	TRBV7-9	TRBJ2-3	TGTGCCAGCAGCTTTAGTTCTAGCACAGATACGCAGTATTTT	CASSFSSSTDTQYF
.	.	TRBV5-1	TRBJ2-7	TGCGCCAGCGCCCGGCCAGGGACCTACGAGCAGTACTTC	CASARPGTYEQYF
.	.	TRBV29-1	TRBJ2-7	TGCAGCGCTTACAGGGGGGGATACGAGCAGTACTTC	CSAYRGGYEQYF
.	.	TRBV5-1	TRBJ1-1	TGCGCCAGCAGCTCGGAGGGTTATGGGACTGAAGCTTTCTTT	CASSSEGYGTEAFF
.	.	TRBV11-2	TRBJ1-5	TGTGCCAGCAGCATGAGGGTGAATCAGCCCCAGCATTTT	CASSMRVNQPQHF
.	TRBD1	TRBV28	TRBJ1-5	TGTGCCAGCGGACCGGGACAGAGTTATCAGCCCCAGCATTTT	CASGPGQSYQPQHF
.	TRBD2	TRBV7-9	TRBJ2-3	TGTGCCAGCAGCGTCGGGACTAGCGGGAGTCTCATCACAGATACGCAGTATTTT	CASSVGTSGSLITDTQYF
.	.	TRBV27	TRBJ2-3	TGTGCCAGCAGTTTTAACACAGATACGCAGTATTTT	CASSFNTDTQYF
.	.	TRBV2	TRBJ1-1	TGTGCCAGCATCGTCACTGAAGCTTTCTTT	CASIVTEAFF
.	TRBD1	TRBV6-1	TRBJ1-2	TGTGCCAGCAGTATAACAGGGGGATGGGGCTACACCTTC	CASSITGGWGYTF
.	TRBD2	TRBV4-2	TRBJ2-1	TGTGCCAGCAGCCAAGATTTAGGACTAGCGCAAAATGAGCAGTTCTTC	CASSQDLGLAQNEQFF
.	TRBD2	TRBV11-3	TRBJ2-7	TGTGCCAGCAGCTTAGACCGAGCGGGAGGGCCTGGAAGCTACGAGCAGTACTTC	CASSLDRAGGPGSYEQYF
.	.	TRBV30	TRBJ1-2	TGTGCCTGGTGGCAGGGGTTTGGCTACACCTTC	CAWWQGFGYTF
.	.	TRBV5-8	TRBJ1-1	TGTGCCAGCTATTGGTCTAGTGAAGCTTTCTTT	CASYWSSEAFF
.	.	TRBV4-1	TRBJ2-1	TGCGCCAGCAGCCACCAAGATCGGGGACTTGCCTACAATGAGCAGTTCTTC	CASSHQDRGLAYNEQFF
.	TRBD2	TRBV5-6	TRBJ2-3	TGTGCCAGCAGCCAGACTAGCGGGCGATCAGTCACAGATACGCAGTATTTT	CASSQTSGRSVTDTQYF
.	TRBD1	TRBV5-1	TRBJ1-1	TGCGCCAGCAGCTCGGACAGGGGAATGAACACTGAAGCTTTCTTT	CASSSDRGMNTEAFF
.	TRBD1	TRBV7-8	TRBJ1-2	TGTGCCAGCAGCGACCGGGACAGGGGGTTGCCGGGCGGGGGCTACACCTTC	CASSDRDRGLPGGGYTF
.	TRBD2	TRBV7-9	TRBJ2-3	TGTGCCAGCAGTCTGGGACTAGCGGTCACAGATACGCAGTATTTT	CASSLGLAVTDTQYF
.	TRBD1	TRBV7-9	TRBJ2-1	TGTGCCAGCAGCTCCGGACAGGGGATCCACAATGAGCAGTTCTTC	CASSSGQGIHNEQFF
.	TRBD2	TRBV10-3	TRBJ2-7	TGTGCCATCAGCGAACTTAGCGGGAGGGCTATATCCTACGAGCAGTACTTC	CAISELSGRAISYEQYF
once	.	TRBV28	TRBJ2-3	TGTGCCAGCAGTTTATCGTTTAGCACAGATACGCAGTATTTT	CASSLSFSTDTQYF
.	TRBD1	TRBV9	TRBJ2-3	TGTGCCAGCAGCCCGTGGGACAGGGTAAAAGATACGCAGTATTTT	CASSPWDRVKDTQYF
.	TRBD2	TRBV9	TRBJ2-3	TGTGCCAGCAGCGTAAGCGGGGGGGCTAGCACAGATACGCAGTATTTT	CASSVSGGASTDTQYF
.	.	TRBV5-1	TRBJ1-1	TGCGCCAGCAGCTTAATACAGGGTGCTGAAGCTTTCTTT	CASSLIQGAEAFF
.	TRBD2	TRBV19	TRBJ2-1	TGTGCCAGTAGGGAGCGGGAGGCTTTAAATGAGCAGTTCTTC	CASREREALNEQFF
once	.	TRBV7-2	TRBJ2-5	TGTGCCAGCAGCTTCCTGGGAGTCGATGAGACCCAGTACTTC	CASSFLGVDETQYF
.	TRBD2	TRBV9	TRBJ2-2	TGTGCCAGCAGCGAGCAGGGGACTAGCGGGAGGGAGCTGTTTTTT	CASSEQGTSGRELFF
once	.	TRBV4-1	TRBJ1-1	TGCGCCAGCAGCCCAGCCGGGAGAGAAGCTTTCTTT	CASSPAGREAFF
.	.	TRBV6-5	TRBJ2-5	TGTGCCAGCAGTCCTAGGTGGGGGGACCAAGAGACCCAGTACTTC	CASSPRWGDQETQYF
.	.	TRBV18	TRBJ1-2	TGTGCCAGCTCACCTGGGGGCGACTATGGCTACACCTTC	CASSPGGDYGYTF
.	.	TRBV27	TRBJ1-1	TGTGCCAGCAGTTTATCGGCTTTCGGGCCGGGGACTGAAGCTTTCTTT	CASSLSAFGPGTEAFF
.	TRBD2	TRBV4-1	TRBJ2-5	TGCGCCAGCAGCCAGGCCGTACTAGCGGAGAGAGAGACCCAGTACTTC	CASSQAVLAERETQYF
.	.	TRBV10-3	TRBJ2-1	TGTGCCTCCCATACAGGTCATGAGCAGTTCTTC	CASHTGHEQFF
.	TRBD1	TRBV6-5	TRBJ1-3	TGTGCCAGCAGTTACGGGACAGGGAAAAACACCATATATTTT	CASSYGTGKNTIYF
.	.	TRBV10-3	TRBJ1-2	TGTGCCATCAGTGAAGTTGGAGGTGGCTACACCTTC	CAISEVGGGYTF
.	TRBD2	TRBV5-1	TRBJ2-7	TGCGCCAGCGCCGGGACTAGCAATCACTACGAGCAGTACTTC	CASAGTSNHYEQYF
.	.	TRBV11-3	TRBJ2-5	TGTGCCAGCAGCCTACAAGAGACCCAGTACTTC	CASSLQETQYF
.	TRBD2	TRBV27	TRBJ2-7	TGTGCCAGCACCGGACTAGCGGGAGCGCTGTTGGGCGAGCAGTACTTC	CASTGLAGALLGEQYF
once	.	TRBV29-1	TRBJ1-1	TGCAGCGTCACGGGGGGCAGTGAAGCTTTCTTT	CSVTGGSEAFF
.	TRBD2	TRBV5-8	TRBJ2-7	TGTGCCAGCAGCTCCCGTGGGGGCGGGAGGTCTTACGAGCAGTACTTC	CASSSRGGGRSYEQYF